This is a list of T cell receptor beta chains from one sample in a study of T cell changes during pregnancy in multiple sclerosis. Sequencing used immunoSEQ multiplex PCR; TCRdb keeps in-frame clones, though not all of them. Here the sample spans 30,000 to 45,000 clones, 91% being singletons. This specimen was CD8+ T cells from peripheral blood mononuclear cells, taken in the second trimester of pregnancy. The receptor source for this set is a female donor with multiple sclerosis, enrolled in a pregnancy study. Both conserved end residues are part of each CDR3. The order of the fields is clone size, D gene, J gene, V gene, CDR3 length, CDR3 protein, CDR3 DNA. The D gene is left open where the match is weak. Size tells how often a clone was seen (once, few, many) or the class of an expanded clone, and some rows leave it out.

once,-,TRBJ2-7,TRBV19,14,CASSGGLRSYEQYF,TGTGCCAGTAGCGGGGGATTACGCTCCTACGAGCAGTACTTC
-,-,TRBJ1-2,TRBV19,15,CASSTTERPNYGYTF,TGTGCCAGTAGTACAACCGAGCGTCCCAACTATGGCTACACCTTC
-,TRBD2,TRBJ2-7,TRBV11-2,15,CASSVLAGYYYEQYF,TGTGCCAGCAGCGTCCTAGCGGGATATTACTACGAGCAGTACTTC
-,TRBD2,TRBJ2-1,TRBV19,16,CASSIRTSGRAPEQFF,TGTGCCAGTAGTATCCGGACTAGCGGGAGGGCTCCTGAGCAGTTCTTC
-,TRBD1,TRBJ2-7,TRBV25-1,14,CASRDRGHSYEQYF,TGTGCCAGCCGGGACAGGGGGCATAGTTACGAGCAGTACTTC
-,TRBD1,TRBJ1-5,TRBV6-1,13,CASTTGVEQPQHF,TGTGCCAGCACGACAGGGGTAGAACAGCCCCAGCATTTT
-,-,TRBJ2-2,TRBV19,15,CASSSQRVNTGELFF,TGTGCCAGTAGCTCTCAGAGGGTCAACACCGGGGAGCTGTTTTTT
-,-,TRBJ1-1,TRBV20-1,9,CSATAEAFF,TGCAGTGCTACGGCTGAAGCTTTCTTT
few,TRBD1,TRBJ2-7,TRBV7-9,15,CASSFTQGAAYEQYF,TGTGCCAGCAGCTTTACGCAGGGGGCGGCCTACGAGCAGTACTTC
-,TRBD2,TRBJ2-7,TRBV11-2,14,CASSLASGGYEQYF,TGTGCCAGCAGCTTGGCTAGCGGGGGGTACGAGCAGTACTTC
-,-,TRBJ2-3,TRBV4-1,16,CASSHTELGAMDTQYF,TGCGCCAGCAGCCACACGGAGCTGGGGGCGATGGATACGCAGTATTTT
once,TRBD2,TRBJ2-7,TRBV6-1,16,CASSGLAGKTSYEQYF,TGTGCCAGCAGTGGGCTAGCGGGAAAAACCTCCTACGAGCAGTACTTC
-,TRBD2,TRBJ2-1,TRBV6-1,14,CASSVTGLASEQFF,TGTGCCAGCAGTGTAACGGGACTAGCATCCGAGCAGTTCTTC
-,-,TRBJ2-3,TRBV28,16,CASSLYAVTRTDTQYF,TGTGCCAGCAGTTTATACGCGGTTACGCGCACAGATACGCAGTATTTT
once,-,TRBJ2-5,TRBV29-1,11,CSVDTGVPQYF,TGCAGCGTTGACACGGGGGTGCCCCAGTACTTC
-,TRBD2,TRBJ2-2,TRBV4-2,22,CASSQVLTGTSGWRLATGELFF,TGTGCCAGCAGCCAAGTACTGACTGGGACTAGCGGGTGGAGGTTGGCCACCGGGGAGCTGTTTTTT
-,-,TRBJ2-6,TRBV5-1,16,CASSLTGETGANVLTF,TGCGCCAGCAGCTTGACAGGCGAAACTGGGGCCAACGTCCTGACTTTC
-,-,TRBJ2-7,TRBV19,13,CASSIAPADEQYF,TGTGCCAGTAGTATAGCGCCCGCGGACGAGCAGTACTTC
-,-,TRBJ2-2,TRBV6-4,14,CASSDAVAGGELFF,TGTGCCAGCAGTGACGCGGTGGCGGGCGGGGAGCTGTTTTTT
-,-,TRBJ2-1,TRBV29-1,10,CSATSKEQFF,TGCAGCGCCACTAGCAAGGAGCAGTTCTTC
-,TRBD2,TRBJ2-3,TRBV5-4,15,CASSPWLAGGDTQYF,TGTGCCAGCAGCCCCTGGCTAGCGGGAGGAGATACGCAGTATTTT
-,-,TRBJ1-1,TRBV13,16,CASSLVGGRRSTEAFF,TGTGCCAGCAGCTTAGTCGGGGGGCGGAGGTCTACTGAAGCTTTCTTT
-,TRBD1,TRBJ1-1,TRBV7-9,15,CASSLAKTGSTEAFF,TGTGCCAGCAGCTTAGCCAAGACAGGGAGCACTGAAGCTTTCTTT
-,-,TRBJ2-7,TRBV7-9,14,CASSFSGNSYEQYF,TGTGCCAGCAGCTTTTCCGGGAACTCCTACGAGCAGTACTTC
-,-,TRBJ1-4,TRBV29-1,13,CSVSGATNEKLFF,TGCAGCGTTTCGGGAGCAACTAATGAAAAACTGTTTTTT
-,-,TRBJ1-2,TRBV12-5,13,CASGLGGLYGYTF,TGTGCTAGTGGTTTGGGGGGCCTCTATGGCTACACCTTC
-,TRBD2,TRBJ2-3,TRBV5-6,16,CASSLAWLAGGDTQYF,TGTGCCAGCAGCTTGGCCTGGCTAGCGGGAGGGGATACGCAGTATTTT
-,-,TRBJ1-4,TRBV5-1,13,CASSSTEDEKLFF,TGCGCCAGCAGCTCGACGGAGGATGAAAAACTGTTTTTT
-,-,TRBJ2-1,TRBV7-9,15,CASSFKQGTNNEQFF,TGTGCCAGCAGCTTTAAACAGGGTACCAACAATGAGCAGTTCTTC